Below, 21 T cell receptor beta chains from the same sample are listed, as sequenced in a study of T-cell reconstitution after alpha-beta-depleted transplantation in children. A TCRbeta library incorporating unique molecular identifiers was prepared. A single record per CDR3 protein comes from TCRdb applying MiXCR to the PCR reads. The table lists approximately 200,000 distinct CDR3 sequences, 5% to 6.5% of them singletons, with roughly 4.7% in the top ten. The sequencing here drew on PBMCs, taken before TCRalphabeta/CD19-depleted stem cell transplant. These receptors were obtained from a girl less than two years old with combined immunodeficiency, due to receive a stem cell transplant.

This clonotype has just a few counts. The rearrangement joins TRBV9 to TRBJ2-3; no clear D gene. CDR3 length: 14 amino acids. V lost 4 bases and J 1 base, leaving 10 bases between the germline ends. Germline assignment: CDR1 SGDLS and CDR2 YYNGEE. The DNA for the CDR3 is TGTGCCAGCAGCTTCGACACCCGCACAGATACGCAGTATTTT. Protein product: CASSFDTRTDTQYF.

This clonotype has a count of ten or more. The CDR3 loop reads CSVDGTSGTTDTQYF. The CDR3 region has the DNA TGCAGCGTTGATGGGACTAGCGGGACGACAGATACGCAGTATTTT. The chain uses TRBV29-1 and TRBJ2-3, with TRBD2 identical over 13 bases. The CDR3 has 15 amino acids. The ends lost 3 bases at V and 3 bases at J; junction bases unmatched: 3. Germline loops: CDR1 SQVTM, CDR2 ANQGSEA.

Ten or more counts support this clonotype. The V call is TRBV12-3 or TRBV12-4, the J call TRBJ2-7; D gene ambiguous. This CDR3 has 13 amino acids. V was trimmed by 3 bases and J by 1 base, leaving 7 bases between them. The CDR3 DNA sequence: TGTGCCAGCAGTTTCCCCGGGTCCTACGAGCAGTACTTC. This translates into CASSFPGSYEQYF.

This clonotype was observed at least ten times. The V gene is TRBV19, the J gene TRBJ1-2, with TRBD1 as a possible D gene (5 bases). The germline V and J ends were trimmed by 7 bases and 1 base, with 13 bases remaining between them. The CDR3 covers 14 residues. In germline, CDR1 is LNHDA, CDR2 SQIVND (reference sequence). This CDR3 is CASTPGPLNYGYTF. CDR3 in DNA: TGTGCCAGTACCCCGGGACCCCTTAACTATGGCTACACCTTC.

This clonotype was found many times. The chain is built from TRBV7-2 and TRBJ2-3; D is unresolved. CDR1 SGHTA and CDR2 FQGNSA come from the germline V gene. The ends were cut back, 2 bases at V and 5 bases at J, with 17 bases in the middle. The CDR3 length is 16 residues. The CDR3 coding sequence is TGTGCCAGCAGCTTACTATTCAGTCCCCTGGGAGATACGCAGTATTTT. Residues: CASSLLFSPLGDTQYF.

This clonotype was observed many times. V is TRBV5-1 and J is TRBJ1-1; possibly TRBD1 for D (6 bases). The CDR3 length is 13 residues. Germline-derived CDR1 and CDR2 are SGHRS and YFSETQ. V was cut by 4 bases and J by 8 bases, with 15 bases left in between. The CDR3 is CASSLPGQKEAFF. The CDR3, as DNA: TGCGCCAGCAGCCTACCCGGACAGAAAGAAGCTTTCTTT.

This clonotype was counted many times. This CDR3 reads CASSLYLAGGDNEQFF. The CDR3 DNA reads TGTGCCAGCAGCTTATACCTAGCGGGAGGGGACAATGAGCAGTTCTTC. J is TRBJ2-1 and V is TRBV7-2; the match to TRBD2 covers 12 bases. The germline CDR1 and CDR2 sequences are SGHTA and FQGNSA. The V and J ends lost 2 bases and 5 bases, in that order; junction bases with no gene match: 4. The length of the CDR3 is 16 residues. Complete variable domain (other parts from reference TRBV7-2 and TRBJ2-1): GAGVSQSPSNKVTEKGKDVELRCDPISGHTALYWYRQSLGQGLEFLIYFQGNSAPDKSGLPSDRFSAERTGGSVSTLTIQRTQQEDSAVYLCASSLYLAGGDNEQFFGPGTRLTVL.

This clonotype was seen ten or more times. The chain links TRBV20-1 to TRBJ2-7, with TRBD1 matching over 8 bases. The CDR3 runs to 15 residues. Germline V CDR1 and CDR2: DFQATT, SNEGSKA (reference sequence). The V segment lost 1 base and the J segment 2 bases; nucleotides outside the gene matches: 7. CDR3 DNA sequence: TGCAGTGCTAGAGGTGCGCGGACAGGGCCCTACGAGCAGTACTTC. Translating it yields CSARGARTGPYEQYF.

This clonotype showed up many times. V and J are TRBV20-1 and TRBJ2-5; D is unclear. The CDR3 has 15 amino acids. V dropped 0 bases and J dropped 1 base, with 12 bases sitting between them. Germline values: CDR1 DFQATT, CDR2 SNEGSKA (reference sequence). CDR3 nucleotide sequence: TGCAGTGCTAGAGATGGAAGACGGTCCCAAGAGACCCAGTACTTC. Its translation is CSARDGRRSQETQYF.

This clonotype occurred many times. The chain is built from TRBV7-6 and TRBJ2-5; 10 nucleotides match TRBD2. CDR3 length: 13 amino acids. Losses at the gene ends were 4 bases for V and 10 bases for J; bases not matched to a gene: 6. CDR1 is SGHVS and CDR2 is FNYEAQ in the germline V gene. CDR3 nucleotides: TGTGCCAGCAGCTCGGGACTAGCGTTCGACCAGTACTTC. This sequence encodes CASSSGLAFDQYF.

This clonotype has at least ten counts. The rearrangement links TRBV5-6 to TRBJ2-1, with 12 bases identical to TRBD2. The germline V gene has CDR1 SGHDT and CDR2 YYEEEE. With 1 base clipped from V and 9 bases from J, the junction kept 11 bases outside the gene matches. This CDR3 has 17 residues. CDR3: CASSLFLPSGGAVEQFF. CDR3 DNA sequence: TGTGCCAGCAGCTTGTTCCTCCCTAGCGGGGGGGCCGTTGAGCAGTTCTTC.

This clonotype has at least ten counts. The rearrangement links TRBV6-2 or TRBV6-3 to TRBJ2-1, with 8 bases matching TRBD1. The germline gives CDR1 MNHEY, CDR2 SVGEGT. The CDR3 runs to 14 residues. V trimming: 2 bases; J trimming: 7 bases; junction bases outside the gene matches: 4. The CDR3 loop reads CASSYTGGKNEQFF. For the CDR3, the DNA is TGTGCCAGCAGTTACACAGGGGGGAAAAATGAGCAGTTCTTC.

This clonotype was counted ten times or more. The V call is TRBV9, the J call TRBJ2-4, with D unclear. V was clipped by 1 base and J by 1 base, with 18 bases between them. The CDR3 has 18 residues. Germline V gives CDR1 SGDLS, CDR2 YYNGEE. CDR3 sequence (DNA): TGTGCCAGCAGCGTATCGAGCGACGTAGGGCTGGCCAAAAACATTCAGTACTTC. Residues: CASSVSSDVGLAKNIQYF.

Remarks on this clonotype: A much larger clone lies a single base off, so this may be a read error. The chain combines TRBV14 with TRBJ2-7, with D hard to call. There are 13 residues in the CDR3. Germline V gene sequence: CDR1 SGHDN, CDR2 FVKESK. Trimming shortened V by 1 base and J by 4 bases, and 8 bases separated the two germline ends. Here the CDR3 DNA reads TGTGCCAGCAGCCAAGGATGGGGATACGAGCAGTACGTC. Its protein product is CASSQGWGYEQYV.

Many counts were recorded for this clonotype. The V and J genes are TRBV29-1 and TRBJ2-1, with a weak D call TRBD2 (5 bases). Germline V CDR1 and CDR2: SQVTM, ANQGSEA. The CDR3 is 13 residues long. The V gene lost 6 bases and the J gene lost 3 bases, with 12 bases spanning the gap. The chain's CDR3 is CSVMGADYNEQFF. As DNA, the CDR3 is TGCAGCGTGATGGGAGCGGACTACAATGAGCAGTTCTTC.

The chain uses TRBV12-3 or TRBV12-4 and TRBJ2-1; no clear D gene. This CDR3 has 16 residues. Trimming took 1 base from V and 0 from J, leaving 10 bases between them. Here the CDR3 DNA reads TGTGCCAGCAGTTTAGGTGGGCTCCCCTCCTACAATGAGCAGTTCTTC. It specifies CASSLGGLPSYNEQFF.

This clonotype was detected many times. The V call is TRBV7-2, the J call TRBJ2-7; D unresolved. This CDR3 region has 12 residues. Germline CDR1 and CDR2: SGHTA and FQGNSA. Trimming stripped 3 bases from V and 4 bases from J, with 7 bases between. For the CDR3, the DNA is TGTGCCAGCAGCTTTGCCCCATACGAGCAGTACTTC. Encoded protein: CASSFAPYEQYF.

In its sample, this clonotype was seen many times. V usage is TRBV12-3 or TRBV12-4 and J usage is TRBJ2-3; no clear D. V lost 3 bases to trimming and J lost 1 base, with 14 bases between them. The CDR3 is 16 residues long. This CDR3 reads CASSFGQAAGTDTQYF. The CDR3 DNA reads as TGTGCCAGCAGTTTTGGGCAGGCGGCGGGCACAGATACGCAGTATTTT.

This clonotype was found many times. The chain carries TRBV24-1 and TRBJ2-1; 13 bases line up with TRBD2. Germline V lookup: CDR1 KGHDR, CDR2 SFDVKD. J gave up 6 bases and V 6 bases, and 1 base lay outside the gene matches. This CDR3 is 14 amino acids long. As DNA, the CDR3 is TGTGCCACCAGTTGGACTAGCGGGAGCAATGAGCAGTTCTTC. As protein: CATSWTSGSNEQFF.

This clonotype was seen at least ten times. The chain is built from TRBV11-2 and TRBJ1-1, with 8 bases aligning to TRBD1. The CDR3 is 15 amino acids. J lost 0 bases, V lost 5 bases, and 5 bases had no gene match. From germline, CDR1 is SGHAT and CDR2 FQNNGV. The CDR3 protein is CASSGGQAMNTEAFF. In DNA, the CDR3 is TGTGCCAGCAGCGGGGGACAGGCCATGAACACTGAAGCTTTCTTT.

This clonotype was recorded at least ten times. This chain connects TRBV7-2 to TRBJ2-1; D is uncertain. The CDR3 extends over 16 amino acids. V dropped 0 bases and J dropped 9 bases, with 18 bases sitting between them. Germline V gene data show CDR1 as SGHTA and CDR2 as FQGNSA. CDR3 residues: CASSLAPSPPTSEQFF. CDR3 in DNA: TGTGCCAGCAGCTTAGCGCCCTCCCCCCCCACAAGTGAGCAGTTCTTC.